The clone carrying this T cell receptor beta chain was seen only once. The antigen is undetermined. This record belongs to a study of vaccination effects on CD4 cells after COVID-19. Measured with immunoSEQ multiplex PCR; TCRdb has only the in-frame clones, and not every one. This sample yields about 68,000 clones, of which 75% to 90% are seen a single time; over 9% belongs to the top ten. Sequencing was preceded by expansion of antigen-specific CD4+ T cells with viral peptide pools in the ViraFEST assay. Scientists isolated CD4+ T cells after an approximately 9-day culture period ended. Each vaccine recipient was nucleocapsid antibody negative and had no prior SARS-CoV-2 infection. The authors replaced half the medium with IL-2 medium on days 3 and 7. Trimming removed 6 bases at V and 5 bases at J, with 17 bases between. Per the germline V gene, CDR1 is WSHSY and CDR2 is SAAADI. The length of the CDR3 is 14 residues.

Overall study results and limits: Nearly all vaccine-induced clones in healthy recipients recognized only SARS-CoV-2. The study dataset contains few convalescent patients and includes no early post-infection timepoints.

The chain is built from TRBV10-2 and TRBJ2-7; D perhaps matches TRBD1 (6 bases). Material: CD4+ T cells from PBMCs cultured with SARS-CoV-2 spike peptides, obtained before COVID-19 vaccination. The TCR was taken from a human donor who received a COVID-19 vaccine. CDR3 bases: TGCGCCAGCAGCGAATACAGGGACCGGGACGAGCAGTACGTC. Encoded protein: CASSEYRDRDEQYV.